This section outlines one T cell receptor beta chain sequence together with its context. This sample was included in a study of response to subunit inactivated influenza vaccine. TCRdb re-analysed the RT-PCR reads in MiXCR, keeping a single row per CDR3 protein. Here the sample spans 150,000 to 200,000 distinct CDR3 sequences, about an eighth being singletons. Losses at the gene ends were 4 bases for V and 4 bases for J; bases not matched to a gene: 10. This CDR3 spans 16 amino acids. Germline V gene sequence: CDR1 SGHRS, CDR2 YFSETQ. In addition, the sample was reused for a study of T cells expressing NK-cell markers. Per that study: UMIs accompanied the 5'RACE template switching by which TCR beta cDNA was made.

The sample consisted of CD8+ T cells sorted from PBMCs, taken approximately 13 days after vaccination. This clonotype originated in a man aged 50 or older who received an inactivated influenza vaccine. J is TRBJ1-2 and V is TRBV5-1; 10 bases fit TRBD1. The DNA for the CDR3 is TGCGCCAGCAGCCTGGATCGGGACAGGGGATTCTATGGCTACACCTTC. It specifies CASSLDRDRGFYGYTF.